The T cell receptor beta chain described here comes from a study of T cell repertoires in cytomegalovirus infection. Across the study: Use of recently identified HLA-C-restricted and well-studied HLA-B-restricted CMV epitopes was part of the study. From public TCR beta signatures came an indication of both CMV infection and matching HLA type.

A word on this clonotype: Its antigen is as yet unknown.

The germline gives CDR1 SGDLS, CDR2 YYNGEE. V lost 3 bases to trimming and J lost 2 bases; unmatched junction nucleotides: 8. The CDR3 covers 15 residues. From the reads, TCRdb called clonotypes with MiXCR, one entry per CDR3 protein. The table lists around 750,000 distinct CDR3 sequences, around a third of them singletons. This chain uses TRBV9 with TRBJ2-7; 7 bases fit TRBD1. The sequence derives from a human donor in good health (CMV status not recorded). Some clones in this sample may be carry-over from other donors' samples. The source material was cultured CD8+ T cells from PBMCs, sampled from culture after CMV antigen stimulation. The CDR3 loop is CASSAEQGLAYEQYF. In nucleotides, the CDR3 is TGTGCCAGCAGCGCAGAACAGGGGTTGGCCTACGAGCAGTACTTC.